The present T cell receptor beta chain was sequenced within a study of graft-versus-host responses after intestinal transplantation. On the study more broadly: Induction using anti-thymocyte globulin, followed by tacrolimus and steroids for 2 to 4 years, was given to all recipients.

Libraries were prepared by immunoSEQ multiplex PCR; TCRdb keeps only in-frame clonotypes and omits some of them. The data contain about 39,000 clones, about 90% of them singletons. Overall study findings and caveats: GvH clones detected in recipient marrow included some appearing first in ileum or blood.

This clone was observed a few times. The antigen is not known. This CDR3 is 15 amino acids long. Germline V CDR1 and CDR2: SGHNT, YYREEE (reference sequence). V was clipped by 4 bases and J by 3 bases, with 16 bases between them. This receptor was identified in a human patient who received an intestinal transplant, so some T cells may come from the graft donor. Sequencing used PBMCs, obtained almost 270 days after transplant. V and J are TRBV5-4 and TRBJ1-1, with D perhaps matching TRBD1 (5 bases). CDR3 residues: CASSGDGAGDTEAFF. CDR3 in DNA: TGTGCCAGCAGCGGGGACGGGGCAGGAGACACTGAAGCTTTCTTT.